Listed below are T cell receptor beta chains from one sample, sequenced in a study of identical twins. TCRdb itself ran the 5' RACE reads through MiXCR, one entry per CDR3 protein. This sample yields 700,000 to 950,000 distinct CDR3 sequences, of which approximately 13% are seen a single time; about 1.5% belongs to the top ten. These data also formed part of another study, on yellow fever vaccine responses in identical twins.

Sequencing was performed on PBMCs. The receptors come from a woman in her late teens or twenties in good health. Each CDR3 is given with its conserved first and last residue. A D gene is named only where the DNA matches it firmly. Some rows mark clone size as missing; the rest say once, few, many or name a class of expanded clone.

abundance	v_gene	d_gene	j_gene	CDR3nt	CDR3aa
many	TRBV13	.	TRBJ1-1	TGTGCCAGCAGCTTAGATGGGACTGAAGCTTTCTTT	CASSLDGTEAFF
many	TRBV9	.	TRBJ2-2	TGTGCCAGCAGCGTAAATCTCCTGAACACCGGGGAGCTGTTTTTT	CASSVNLLNTGELFF
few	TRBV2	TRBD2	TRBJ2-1	TGTGCCACCAAGATAGCGGGAGGATCCTACAATGAGCAGTTCTTC	CATKIAGGSYNEQFF
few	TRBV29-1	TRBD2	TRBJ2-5	TGCAGCGTTGAAGATCCGACCCTGCGAGCGGGAGCGGAGACCCAGTACTTC	CSVEDPTLRAGAETQYF
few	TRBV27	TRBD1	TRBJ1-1	TGTGCCAGCAGTTGGGACAGGGGGCCGAACACTGAAGCTTTCTTT	CASSWDRGPNTEAFF
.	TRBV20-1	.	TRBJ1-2	TGCAGTGCTAGTTCAGTTTCCGGACAGTCTTTTGGCTACACCTTC	CSASSVSGQSFGYTF
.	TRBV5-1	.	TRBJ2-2	TGCGCCAGCAGCTTGCTGCGTTATGGGGAGCTGTTTTTT	CASSLLRYGELFF
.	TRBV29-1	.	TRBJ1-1	TGCACCCTACGGGTGGGCACTGAAGCTTTCTTT	CTLRVGTEAFF
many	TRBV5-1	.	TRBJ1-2	TGCGCCAGCAGCTTGGCGGGATCCGGGTACGGCTACACCTTC	CASSLAGSGYGYTF
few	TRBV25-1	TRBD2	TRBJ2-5	TGTGCCAGCAGTGAATCAGGACTAGCGGGGTTCCAAGAGACCCAGTACTTC	CASSESGLAGFQETQYF
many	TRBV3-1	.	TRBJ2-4	TGTGCCAGCAGCCAAGAAGGGCAGGGGAACATTCAGTACTTC	CASSQEGQGNIQYF
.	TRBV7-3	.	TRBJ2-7	TGTGCCAGCAGACTAACCGACCGGGAACCCCAGGGGGAGCAGTACTTC	CASRLTDREPQGEQYF
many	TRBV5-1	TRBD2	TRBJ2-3	TGCGCCAGCAGCTGGGGAGGACTAGCTCGCACAGATACGCAGTATTTT	CASSWGGLARTDTQYF
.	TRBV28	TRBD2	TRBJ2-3	TGTGCCAGCAGTTTAGGACTAGCGGGGGATCAAGATACGCAGTATTTT	CASSLGLAGDQDTQYF
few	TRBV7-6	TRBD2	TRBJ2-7	TGTGCCAGCAGCTTAGATGGACTAGCAGGGTACGAGCAGTACTTC	CASSLDGLAGYEQYF
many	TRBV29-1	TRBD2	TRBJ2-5	TGCAGCGTTGATAGGACTAGCGGGAGGTTGGTAGAGACCCAGTACTTC	CSVDRTSGRLVETQYF
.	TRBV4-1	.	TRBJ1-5	TGCGCCAGCAGCCAAGATGGCGGAGGGGGCAATCAGCCCCAGCATTTT	CASSQDGGGGNQPQHF
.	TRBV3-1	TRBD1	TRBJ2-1	TGTGCCAGCAGCCGCGGACAGGCCAACTACAATGAGCAGTTCTTC	CASSRGQANYNEQFF
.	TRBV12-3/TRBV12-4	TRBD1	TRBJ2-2	TGTGCCAGCAGTCGACAGGGAAAGGCCGGGGAGCTGTTTTTT	CASSRQGKAGELFF
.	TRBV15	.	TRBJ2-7	TGTGCCACCAGCCGCTTCCAGAGCGAGCAGTACTTC	CATSRFQSEQYF
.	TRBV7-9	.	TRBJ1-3	TGTGCCAGCAGCTTAGGGAACTCTGGAAACACCATATATTTT	CASSLGNSGNTIYF
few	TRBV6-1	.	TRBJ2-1	TGTGCCAGCAATCGGCTGGAGGAGCAGTTCTTC	CASNRLEEQFF
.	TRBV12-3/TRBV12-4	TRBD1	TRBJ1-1	TGTGCCAGCAGTTTAGGGGCAGGGGGCGTTGACACTGAAGCTTTCTTT	CASSLGAGGVDTEAFF
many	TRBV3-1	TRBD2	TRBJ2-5	TGTGCCAGCAGCCTCCGGGGAGCGGGAGAAAGAGAGACCCAGTACTTC	CASSLRGAGERETQYF
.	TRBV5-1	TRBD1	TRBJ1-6	TGCGCCAGCAGCGAGACCGGGACAGGGGTTAATTCACCCCTCCACTTT	CASSETGTGVNSPLHF
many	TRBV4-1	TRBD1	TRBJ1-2	TGCGCCAGCAGCCAAGAGTTACAGGGGGCGACCTCTAACTATGGCTACACCTTC	CASSQELQGATSNYGYTF
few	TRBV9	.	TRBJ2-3	TGTGCCAGCAGCGTAGGAACGAGCACAGATACGCAGTATTTT	CASSVGTSTDTQYF
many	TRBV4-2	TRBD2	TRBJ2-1	TGTGCCAGCAGCCAAGGAGTAGCGGGAGAGGATGAGCAGTTCTTC	CASSQGVAGEDEQFF
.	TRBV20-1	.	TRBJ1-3	TGCAGTGCTAGAAGCGCAGGGAACACCATATATTTT	CSARSAGNTIYF
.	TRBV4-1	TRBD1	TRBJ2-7	TGCGCCAGCAGCCATCCGGGACAGAATGTCGAGCAGTACTTC	CASSHPGQNVEQYF
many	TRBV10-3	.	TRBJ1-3	TGTGCCATCAGTGAAAAAACAATCTCTGGAAACACCATATATTTT	CAISEKTISGNTIYF
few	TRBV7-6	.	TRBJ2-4	TGTGCCAGCAGCCGAGGCGAGGCTAGATCGACCAAAAACATTCAGTACTTC	CASSRGEARSTKNIQYF
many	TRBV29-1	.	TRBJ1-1	TGCAGCGCTGAGCCGTCGCCCAGGGCAGGGTACACTGAAGCTTTCTTT	CSAEPSPRAGYTEAFF
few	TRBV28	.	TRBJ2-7	TGTGCCAGCAGTCCCCAGGGCGGGATCGCCTACGAGCAGTACTTC	CASSPQGGIAYEQYF
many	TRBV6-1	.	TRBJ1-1	TGTGCCAGCCGCGAGAAGCCGACGAACACTGAAGCTTTCTTT	CASREKPTNTEAFF
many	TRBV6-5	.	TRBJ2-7	TGTGCCAGCAGTTCCCCTGGGGGCTACGAGCAGTACTTC	CASSSPGGYEQYF
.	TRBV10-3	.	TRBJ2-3	TGTGCCATCAGTGAGTCGGGAGGCATCCCAGATACGCAGTATTTT	CAISESGGIPDTQYF
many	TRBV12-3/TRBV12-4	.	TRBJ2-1	TGTGCCAGCAGTTTAGCCGAGAATTACAATGAGCAGTTCTTC	CASSLAENYNEQFF
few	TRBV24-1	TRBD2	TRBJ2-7	TGTGCCACCGACCCCGCGCTAGCGGGGTTCTCCTACGAGCAGTACTTC	CATDPALAGFSYEQYF
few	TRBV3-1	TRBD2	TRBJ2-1	TGTGCCAGCAGCCACATAGCGGGTCCCTACAATGAGCAGTTCTTC	CASSHIAGPYNEQFF
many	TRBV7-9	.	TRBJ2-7	TGTGCCAGCAGCTTATCCATAGTTTTGAACGAGCAGTACTTC	CASSLSIVLNEQYF
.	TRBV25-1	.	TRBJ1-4	TGTGCCAGCAGTAAACAACAGGGTCCCAATGAAAAACTGTTTTTT	CASSKQQGPNEKLFF
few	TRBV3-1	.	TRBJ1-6	TGTGCCAGCAGCCAAGGCGCAGTTCCGAATTCACCCCTCCACTTT	CASSQGAVPNSPLHF
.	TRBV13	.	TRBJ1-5	TGTGCCAGCAGCCTACATGGGGGCCCCCTACATTTT	CASSLHGGPLHF
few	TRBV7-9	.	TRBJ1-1	TGTGCCAGCAGCTGGGAAATTCGCACTGAAGCTTTCTTT	CASSWEIRTEAFF
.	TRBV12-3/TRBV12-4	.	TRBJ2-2	TGTGCCAGCAGCCCCATGGGGGGGGAGCTGTTTTTT	CASSPMGGELFF
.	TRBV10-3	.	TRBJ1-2	TGTGCCATCATGGGGGGGGACTATGGCTACACCTTC	CAIMGGDYGYTF
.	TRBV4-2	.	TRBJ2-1	TGTGCCAGCAGCCAAGAAGTACTAGGCAATGAGCAGTTCTTC	CASSQEVLGNEQFF
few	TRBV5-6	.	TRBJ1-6	TGTGCCAGCAGCTCTTTGAATTATAATTCACCCCTCCACTTT	CASSSLNYNSPLHF
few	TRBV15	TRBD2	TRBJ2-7	TGTGCCACCGGGGACTGGGGAGGGCCGGCGTACTTC	CATGDWGGPAYF
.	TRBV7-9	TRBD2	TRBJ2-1	TGTGCCAGCAGCTTGGGACTAGCGGATTTCTACAATGAGCAGTTCTTC	CASSLGLADFYNEQFF
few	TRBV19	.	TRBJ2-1	TGTGCCACCCTAGACGAGAATGAGCAGTTCTTC	CATLDENEQFF
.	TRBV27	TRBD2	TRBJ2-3	TGTGCCAGCAAACTGACTAGCGGGGTAGCCTCGGGGAAGTATTTT	CASKLTSGVASGKYF
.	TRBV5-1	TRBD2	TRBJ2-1	TGCGCCAGCAGCTTGGGACTAGCGGGAGTTTCACACAATGAGCAGTTCTTC	CASSLGLAGVSHNEQFF